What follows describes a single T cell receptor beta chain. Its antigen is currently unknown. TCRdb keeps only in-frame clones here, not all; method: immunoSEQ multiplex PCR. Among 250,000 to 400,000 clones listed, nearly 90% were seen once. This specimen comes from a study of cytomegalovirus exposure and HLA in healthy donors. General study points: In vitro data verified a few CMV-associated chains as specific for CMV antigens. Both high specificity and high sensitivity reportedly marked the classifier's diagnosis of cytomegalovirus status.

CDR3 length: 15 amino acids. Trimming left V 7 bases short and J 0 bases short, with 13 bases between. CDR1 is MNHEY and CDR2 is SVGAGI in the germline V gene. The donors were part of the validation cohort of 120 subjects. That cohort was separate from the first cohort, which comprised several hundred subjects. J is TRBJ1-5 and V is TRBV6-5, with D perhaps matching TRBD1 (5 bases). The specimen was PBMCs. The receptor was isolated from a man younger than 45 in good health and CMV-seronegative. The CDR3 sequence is CASTRGGYSNQPQHF. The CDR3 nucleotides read TGTGCCAGCACCCGGGGGGGATATAGCAATCAGCCCCAGCATTTT.